The 10 T cell receptor beta chains below come from one sample, sequenced in a study of cytomegalovirus exposure and HLA in healthy donors. PCR primers comprised 60 Vbeta and 13 Jbeta primers. The assay was immunoSEQ multiplex PCR, and TCRdb's table has in-frame clones only and misses some. The repertoire holds over 100,000 clones, with around 86% as singletons. The sample consisted of PBMCs. All receptors come from a woman aged 25 to 39 in good health and CMV-seronegative.

The chain is built from TRBV5-1 and TRBJ2-1; 10 nucleotides align to TRBD2. CDR1 and CDR2 (germline): SGHRS, YFSETQ. CDR3 length: 17 residues. With V trimmed by 4 bases and J by 4 bases, 11 bases remained unmatched. As DNA, the CDR3 is TGCGCCAGCAGCCCTGACATCGGAGCGGGAGGGTACAATGAGCAGTTCTTC. Its protein is CASSPDIGAGGYNEQFF.

A remark on this clone: Other DNA sequences in this sample translate to the same CDR3. This chain joins TRBV27 and TRBJ1-2; TRBD1 aligns across 9 bases. CDR1 and CDR2 (germline): MNHEY, SMNVEV (reference sequence). Unmatched junction bases numbered 10, after V lost 4 bases and J lost 4 bases. The CDR3 has 16 residues. The CDR3 is CASSSRGQGVGYGYTF. CDR3 bases: TGTGCCAGCAGTTCCCGGGGACAGGGAGTTGGCTATGGCTACACCTTC.

This clone was counted a few times. The chain has TRBV5-4 and TRBJ2-5, with D possibly matching TRBD1 (5 bases). Trimming stripped 0 bases from V and 5 bases from J, with 8 bases between. The CDR3 sequence is 13 residues long. Germline V gives CDR1 SGHNT, CDR2 YYREEE (reference sequence). CDR3 amino acids: CASSLAGHETQYF. The CDR3 DNA follows: TGTGCCAGCAGCTTGGCAGGGCACGAGACCCAGTACTTC.

The chain couples TRBV19 to TRBJ1-1; D is ambiguous. V was cut by 7 bases and J by 0 bases, with 15 bases left in between. The CDR3 loop spans 15 amino acids. The germline CDR1 and CDR2 sequences are LNHDA and SQIVND (reference sequence). Written as DNA, the CDR3 is TGTGCCAGTATGACTTGGGGAGGGATGAACACTGAAGCTTTCTTT. As protein: CASMTWGGMNTEAFF.

The J gene is TRBJ1-5, the V gene TRBV5-6; perhaps TRBD1 as D (5 bases). The germline V and J ends were trimmed by 4 bases and 5 bases, with 13 bases remaining between them. The CDR3 has 14 residues. Germline V gene lookup returns CDR1 SGHDT and CDR2 YYEEEE. The CDR3 DNA reads as TGTGCCAGCAGCCCCGGGGGAACCTATCAGCCCCAGCATTTT. Residues: CASSPGGTYQPQHF.

The chain has TRBV10-1 and TRBJ2-5, with TRBD2 matching 7 bases. CDR3 size: 16 residues. With 10 bases clipped from V and 5 bases from J, the junction kept 19 bases outside the gene matches. Germline V gene sequence: CDR1 WNHNN, CDR2 SYGVQD (reference sequence). The DNA of the CDR3 is TGCGCCACCGAGCGGGACCGCCTCAGGGTTTTGGAGACCCAGTACTTC. Amino acid sequence: CATERDRLRVLETQYF.

The chain combines TRBV30 with TRBJ1-2; D call uncertain. The CDR3 runs 14 residues. Per germline, CDR1 GTSNPN and CDR2 SVGIG (reference sequence). V was pared by 1 base and J by 8 bases, with 17 bases between. The CDR3 protein is CAWSGFFGGEGYTF. CDR3 in DNA: TGTGCCTGGAGTGGTTTTTTTGGCGGGGAGGGCTACACCTTC.

The chain recombines TRBV7-9 with TRBJ2-5, with 9 bases lining up with TRBD2. The CDR3 length is 14 residues. The germline CDR1 and CDR2 sequences are SEHNR and FQNEAQ (reference sequence). V gave up 6 bases and J gave up 0 bases; unmatched junction bases: 2. The CDR3 DNA follows: TGTGCCAGCAGGGCTAGCGGGAACCAAGAGACCCAGTACTTC. This translates into CASRASGNQETQYF. The full variable domain, its missing parts supplied by reference TRBV7-9 and TRBJ2-5, is DTGVSQNPRHKITKRGQNVTFRCDPISEHNRLYWYRQTLGQGPEFLTYFQNEAQLEKSRLLSDRFSAERPKGSFSTLEIQRTEQGDSAMYLCASRASGNQETQYFGPGTRLLVL.

This chain joins TRBV28 and TRBJ2-1; 7 nucleotides line up with TRBD2. The CDR3 extends over 13 amino acids. Germline CDR1 and CDR2: MDHEN and SYDVKM. The V and J ends lost 8 bases and 7 bases, in that order; junction bases with no gene match: 8. The CDR3 DNA reads TGTGCCAGCCAGGGAGCGGGGACGAATGAGCAGTTCTTC. It codes for CASQGAGTNEQFF. Combining the CDR3 with reference TRBV28 and TRBJ2-1 gives the whole variable domain DVKVTQSSRYLVKRTGEKVFLECVQDMDHENMFWYRQDPGLGLRLIYFSYDVKMKEKGDIPEGYSVSREKKERFSLILESASTNQTSMYLCASQGAGTNEQFFGPGTRLTVL.

This clone was counted only a few times. This chain links TRBV19 with TRBJ1-2, with D perhaps matching TRBD1 (5 bases). The ends were cut back, 5 bases at V and 2 bases at J, with 27 bases in the middle. Germline V lookup: CDR1 LNHDA, CDR2 SQIVND (reference sequence). The length of the CDR3 is 19 residues. The CDR3 DNA reads TGTGCCAGTAGTTTCCAGATCCGGGACTCAGGGTTATCGAACTATGGCTACACCTTC. Encoded protein: CASSFQIRDSGLSNYGYTF.